The clone carrying this T cell receptor (beta chain) was counted between two and nine times. This record belongs to a study of early T cells in non-severe SARS-CoV-2 infection. The CDR3 sequence is 22 residues long. Looked up from germline, CDR1 is MNHEY and CDR2 is SMNVEV (reference sequence). J gave up 3 bases and V 4 bases, and 27 bases lay outside the gene matches. One entry per CDR3 protein results from TCRdb running MiXCR on the 5' RACE reads. This table holds around 59,000 distinct CDR3 sequences, around 12% found once. The sample taken for sequencing was whole blood. This sequence was found in an adult who was a healthcare worker with PCR-confirmed SARS-CoV-2 infection or an uninfected control (not recorded which). The gene calls are TRBV27 and TRBJ2-3; the match to TRBD2 covers 8 bases. The CDR3, as DNA: TGTGCCAGCAGTTGCTTGCGGGGGGCAAACTATCGCGTGGGTTCCTTAACAGATACGCAGTATTTT. It is translated as CASSCLRGANYRVGSLTDTQYF.